These T cell receptor beta chains were read from a single sample in a study of blood T cell repertoires in COVID-19. Produced via immunoSEQ multiplex PCR; TCRdb's table is partial and in-frame only. The repertoire consists of some 220,000 clones, with 80% to 90% occurring once and the leading ten covering roughly 3.7%. The sequenced sample was PBMCs or T cells enriched from blood (not recorded which). The receptors come from a woman aged 18-29 years in a cohort exposed to, infected with or recovered from COVID-19 (not recorded which). Both conserved end residues are part of each CDR3.

TRBV7-9	TRBJ1-6	CASSLPGGQGYSPLHF
TRBV19	TRBJ1-2	CASAGQGASNYGYTF
TRBV7-9	TRBJ2-7	CASSLPQGADSYEQYF
TRBV30	TRBJ1-5	CAWSSGENQPQHF
TRBV4-1	TRBJ1-3	CASSQEPGQNSGNTIYF
TRBV7-8	TRBJ1-5	CASSLEEVPRVKPQHF
TRBV12-3/TRBV12-4	TRBJ1-5	CASSFRSNQPQHF
TRBV11-2	TRBJ2-7	CASSPYSYEQYF
TRBV15	TRBJ2-5	CATSSFSASTPETQYF
TRBV7-9	TRBJ2-3	CASSPLGGGYTDTQYF
TRBV13	TRBJ1-2	CASSLEATYGYTF
TRBV9	TRBJ1-3	CASSPNLIFGGNTIYF
TRBV15	TRBJ1-5	CATSRDPGVYQPQHF
TRBV28	TRBJ2-2	CASTGGGLYTGELFF
TRBV28	TRBJ1-2	CASSPDNYGYTF
TRBV4-1	TRBJ1-6	CASSQDDRSFSPLHF
TRBV28	TRBJ1-1	CASSSGTLNTEAFF
TRBV7-8	TRBJ1-5	CASSLHYRDSNQPQHF
TRBV27	TRBJ2-1	CASSTNRDSLSNEQFF
TRBV29-1	TRBJ2-1	CSVEGGSTYNEQFF
TRBV27	TRBJ1-1	CASSSPTGENTEAFF
TRBV5-1	TRBJ2-1	CASSALTSGVGNEQFF
TRBV11-1	TRBJ1-1	CASSFQGAGNTEAFF
TRBV21-1	TRBJ2-3	CASSRDRAVTDTQYF
TRBV25-1	TRBJ2-5	CASSEPTSGQETQYF
TRBV9	TRBJ2-1	CASSVGGSYNEQFF
TRBV7-9	TRBJ1-1	CASSRQGVGTEAFF
TRBV7-6	TRBJ2-6	CASSFSGASSGANVLTF
TRBV6-5	TRBJ1-3	CASSHISSGNTIYF
TRBV18	TRBJ1-2	CASSPRGMEDGYTF
TRBV7-9	TRBJ1-1	CASSLRQGGTEAFF
TRBV6-5	TRBJ2-7	CASSWGDRDYEQYF
TRBV19	TRBJ1-5	CASSMRDRDSNQPQHF
TRBV7-9	TRBJ1-1	CASRTAGGTEAFF
TRBV10-3	TRBJ2-7	CATQGLAGGVYEQYF
TRBV5-1	TRBJ1-4	CASSLRTGYNEKLFF
TRBV7-9	TRBJ1-1	CASSSGYSTEAFF
TRBV29-1	TRBJ2-7	CSVKLGTGSGEQYF
TRBV25-1	TRBJ1-2	CASSGYSGGSGYTF
TRBV30	TRBJ2-4	CAFALAVAKNIQYF
TRBV10-3	TRBJ2-1	CAISRSVQVLGEQFF
TRBV4-1	TRBJ2-7	CASSPYSGRRAYEQYF
TRBV7-8	TRBJ2-2	CASSPRTDTNTGELFF
TRBV13	TRBJ2-1	CASSLGGGRDYNEQFF
TRBV29-1	TRBJ1-1	CSVELFAGGRNTEAFF
TRBV18	TRBJ1-4	CASSPWTGENEKLFF
TRBV20-1	TRBJ1-6	CSASLAEKNSPLHF
TRBV2	TRBJ1-3	CASSERTGNTIYF
TRBV29-1	TRBJ2-7	CSVYSSSYEQYF
TRBV5-4	TRBJ2-2	CASSTAGTGGTGELFF
TRBV19	TRBJ1-5	CASSIRDTDQPQHF
TRBV18	TRBJ2-1	CASSPPGLADNEQFF
TRBV19	TRBJ1-5	CASTRGTGGISNQPQHF
TRBV18	TRBJ2-5	CASATTGGKQETQYF
TRBV29-1	TRBJ2-2	CSSRTENTGELFF